These 31 T cell receptor beta chains share one sample of origin, sequenced in a study of blood T cell repertoires in COVID-19. Sequenced by immunoSEQ multiplex PCR; TCRdb stores in-frame clones only, minus some. The repertoire holds around 310,000 clones, around 89% seen once, with roughly 1% in the top ten. The sequencing input was peripheral blood. The origin of the receptors is a middle-aged woman with COVID-19, enrolled during active disease.

Only a few counts were recorded for this clone. The rearrangement uses TRBV30 and TRBJ1-6; TRBD1 is a possible D gene (5 bases). V lost 5 bases to trimming and J lost 10 bases, with 18 bases between them. Germline V gives CDR1 GTSNPN, CDR2 SVGIG (reference sequence). The CDR3 totals 14 residues. The CDR3 DNA reads TGTGCCTGGGCAGACGGGTGGGGGGAATCACCCCTCCACTTT. It codes for CAWADGWGESPLHF.

The CDR3 nucleotides are TGTGCCAGCAGTCTCGGTTTACCTGCGGAAAAACTGTTTTTT. Its translation: CASSLGLPAEKLFF. This chain connects TRBV7-9 to TRBJ1-4; D is unresolved. This CDR3 spans 14 amino acids. Germline values: CDR1 SEHNR, CDR2 FQNEAQ (reference sequence). V was cut by 6 bases and J by 8 bases, with 16 bases left in between.

The V call is TRBV7-8, the J call TRBJ2-3; the D is unclear. Germline V gene sequence: CDR1 SGHVS, CDR2 FQNEAQ. Trimming left V 2 bases short and J 1 base short, with 7 bases between. The CDR3 is made up of 14 amino acids. CDR3 nucleotide sequence: TGTGCCAGCAGCTTACCCGAGCGCACAGATACGCAGTATTTT. As protein: CASSLPERTDTQYF.

The sample holds one count of this clone. In nucleotides, the CDR3 is TGTGCCAGCAGCCCCCTGACGACTAGCGGGGCGTCCGAGCAGTACTTC. Translating it yields CASSPLTTSGASEQYF. The chain combines TRBV13 with TRBJ2-7, with 11 positions matching TRBD2. V was pared by 5 bases and J by 6 bases, with 12 bases of the junction left unmatched. The CDR3 totals 16 residues. Germline V lookup: CDR1 PRHDT, CDR2 FYEKMQ (reference sequence).

The J gene is TRBJ1-4, the V gene TRBV5-8, with D possibly matching TRBD1 (6 bases). Trimming stripped 1 base from V and 8 bases from J, with 6 bases between. Germline V gene lookup returns CDR1 SGHTS and CDR2 YDEGEE. The CDR3 has 12 residues. CDR3 sequence: CASSLTGEKLFF. CDR3 coding DNA: TGTGCCAGCAGCTTGACAGGGGAAAAACTGTTTTTT.

This chain joins TRBV3-1 (or the pseudogene TRBV3-2) and TRBJ2-4, with 10 nucleotides matching TRBD1. The V gene's germline CDR1 is LGHDT and CDR2 YNNKEL (reference sequence). V trimming: 4 bases; J trimming: 0 bases; junction bases outside the gene matches: 9. This CDR3 has 18 residues. CDR3 in DNA: TGTGCCAGCAGCCTGCAGACCGGGACAGGGGTAGCCAAAAACATTCAGTACTTC. Protein sequence: CASSLQTGTGVAKNIQYF.

The gene calls are TRBV7-9 and TRBJ2-1; 8 bases map to TRBD2. Germline lookup yields CDR1 SEHNR and CDR2 FQNEAQ (reference sequence). Trimming cost V 5 bases and J 7 bases; bases outside gene matches: 10. This CDR3 spans 15 amino acids. Here the CDR3 DNA reads TGTGCCAGCAGCCCTCTAGCGGGCGCCTTAAATGAGCAGTTCTTC. It translates to CASSPLAGALNEQFF.

The chain carries TRBV3-1 (or the pseudogene TRBV3-2) and TRBJ1-2; D uncertain. Germline V CDR1 and CDR2: LGHDT, YNNKEL (reference sequence). There are 13 residues in the CDR3. V lost 1 base to trimming and J lost 3 bases, with 6 bases between them. CDR3 DNA sequence: TGTGCCAGCAGCCAAGTCAGTGACTATGGCTACACCTTC. It codes for CASSQVSDYGYTF.

This chain uses TRBV28 with TRBJ1-1, with D possibly TRBD1 on 6 matching bases. CDR3 length equals 15 residues. The ends were cut back, 5 bases at V and 6 bases at J, with 19 bases in the middle. The germline V gene encodes CDR1 MDHEN and CDR2 SYDVKM. CDR3 protein: CASSPKLGGGAEAFF. The CDR3 nucleotides are TGTGCCAGCAGTCCAAAACTGGGAGGGGGTGCTGAAGCTTTCTTT.

In its sample, this clone was seen a few times. The chain is built from TRBV19 and TRBJ2-7; 15 bases align to TRBD2. The V gene end was trimmed by 8 bases and the J gene end by 1 base; junction bases not matched to a gene: 3. Germline CDR1 reads LNHDA; CDR2 reads SQIVND (reference sequence). The length of the CDR3 is 15 residues. Written as DNA, the CDR3 is TGTGCCAGTTCCGGGACTAGCGGGAGGTCCTACGAGCAGTACTTC. It translates to CASSGTSGRSYEQYF.

The chain couples TRBV4-3 to TRBJ2-7; D not resolved. V lost 0 bases, J lost 0 bases, and 9 bases lay in between. The CDR3 contains 15 residues. CDR1 is LGHNA, CDR2 YSLEER, per germline. Here the CDR3 reads CASSQDPYFSYEQYF. The CDR3 DNA reads TGCGCCAGCAGCCAAGATCCCTACTTCTCCTACGAGCAGTACTTC.

The rearrangement joins TRBV9 to TRBJ1-1; TRBD1 agrees at 8 bases. Germline values: CDR1 SGDLS, CDR2 YYNGEE. Trimming removed 2 bases from V and 3 bases from J; junction bases left unmatched: 3. The CDR3 loop spans 14 amino acids. This CDR3 is CASSVSQGDTEAFF. The CDR3 coding sequence is TGTGCCAGCAGCGTCTCACAGGGGGACACTGAAGCTTTCTTT.

The rearrangement uses TRBV12-3 or TRBV12-4 and TRBJ2-2; D gene ambiguous. The CDR3 length is 13 residues. Trimming left V 6 bases short and J 6 bases short, with 11 bases between. CDR3 sequence (DNA): TGTGCCAGCAGACAGCACCCGGCCGGGGAGCTGTTTTTT. It yields the protein CASRQHPAGELFF.

V is TRBV18 and J is TRBJ2-5; maybe TRBD2 (6 bases). The germline gives CDR1 KGHSH, CDR2 LQKENI. CDR3 length: 16 amino acids. The ends were cut back, 0 bases at V and 9 bases at J, with 20 bases in the middle. CDR3 residues: CASSPPVGGPLKSQYF. The CDR3 DNA is TGTGCCAGCTCACCACCGGTGGGGGGACCTCTAAAATCCCAGTACTTC.

V usage is TRBV13 and J usage is TRBJ2-2; 7 positions agree with TRBD1. CDR3 length equals 15 residues. J was trimmed by 1 base and V by 5 bases; bases with no gene match: 4. CDR1 is PRHDT, CDR2 FYEKMQ, per germline (reference sequence). The CDR3 sequence: CASSPYRGNTGELFF. In DNA form, the CDR3 reads TGTGCCAGCAGCCCCTACAGGGGGAACACCGGGGAGCTGTTTTTT. Filled out from reference TRBV13 and TRBJ2-2, the complete variable domain reads AAGVIQSPRHLIKEKRETATLKCYPIPRHDTVYWYQQGPGQDPQFLISFYEKMQSDKGSIPDRFSAQQFSDYHSELNMSSLELGDSALYFCASSPYRGNTGELFFGEGSRLTVL.

This clone was seen a handful of times. Other DNA sequences from this sample encode an identical CDR3 as well. The chain uses TRBV7-2 and TRBJ1-5; unclear D gene. The ends were cut back, 0 bases at V and 1 base at J, with 7 bases in the middle. Germline lookup yields CDR1 SGHTA and CDR2 FQGNSA. The CDR3 totals 15 residues. CDR3 amino acids: CASSLAPGSNQPQHF. The CDR3 DNA reads as TGTGCCAGCAGCTTAGCGCCAGGAAGCAATCAGCCCCAGCATTTT.

This rearrangement joins TRBV6-5 to TRBJ1-1; tentatively, D is TRBD1 (5 bases). The germline gives CDR1 MNHEY, CDR2 SVGAGI. The CDR3 is 13 amino acids. Trimming removed 4 bases from V and 1 base from J, with 7 bases in between. Here the CDR3 reads CASSWGGNTEAFF. DNA for the CDR3: TGTGCCAGCAGTTGGGGGGGGAACACTGAAGCTTTCTTT.

The V gene is TRBV25-1, the J gene TRBJ2-2; 8 nucleotides line up with TRBD1. Germline V CDR1 and CDR2: MGHDK, SYGVNS. CDR3 length: 16 amino acids. Losses at the gene ends were 4 bases for V and 6 bases for J; bases not matched to a gene: 10. The CDR3 loop is CASSASRGRESGELFF. For the CDR3, the DNA is TGTGCCAGCAGTGCCTCCAGGGGGCGGGAATCCGGGGAGCTGTTTTTT.

This clone was observed a single time. The V call is TRBV28, the J call TRBJ2-1; TRBD2 might be the D (7 bases). Per germline, CDR1 MDHEN and CDR2 SYDVKM. This CDR3 contains 15 residues. V shed 3 bases and J shed 6 bases, with 15 bases lying between them. The CDR3: CASSFWAGASNEQFF. CDR3 nucleotide sequence: TGTGCCAGCAGTTTCTGGGCGGGGGCAAGCAATGAGCAGTTCTTC.

The table lists this clone with a count of one. The chain uses TRBV5-1 and TRBJ2-1; 14 nucleotides match TRBD2. Germline values: CDR1 SGHRS, CDR2 YFSETQ. This CDR3 has 16 amino acids. The J segment lost 7 bases and the V segment lost 4 bases, leaving 7 bases of the junction unmatched. CDR3 sequence: CASSAVGLAGDNEQFF. The CDR3, as DNA: TGCGCCAGCAGCGCCGTGGGACTAGCGGGAGATAATGAGCAGTTCTTC.

V is TRBV20-1 and J is TRBJ2-1; no clear D gene. CDR3 length: 11 amino acids. The V gene's germline CDR1 is DFQATT and CDR2 SNEGSKA (reference sequence). V gave up 6 bases and J gave up 6 bases, with 9 bases separating them. CDR3 nucleotides: TGCAGTGCAGCTCGCTCCAATGAGCAGTTCTTC. This translates into CSAARSNEQFF.

The chain joins TRBV4-3 to TRBJ2-7; 10 nucleotides line up with TRBD2. The germline V gene has CDR1 LGHNA and CDR2 YSLEER. J gave up 3 bases and V 1 base, and 6 bases lay outside the gene matches. The CDR3 contains 16 residues. This CDR3 reads CASSQGFQREGYEQYF. The CDR3 bases are TGCGCCAGCAGCCAAGGGTTCCAGCGGGAGGGCTACGAGCAGTACTTC.

The chain employs TRBV30 and TRBJ1-2; 9 bases map to TRBD1. Per germline, CDR1 GTSNPN and CDR2 SVGIG (reference sequence). The ends lost 2 bases at V and 5 bases at J; junction bases unmatched: 3. The CDR3 is 13 residues long. CDR3 region: CAWSFDRGYGYTF. The DNA for the CDR3 is TGTGCCTGGAGTTTCGACAGGGGGTATGGCTACACCTTC.

The chain combines TRBV9 with TRBJ1-2, with a tentative D call TRBD1 (5 bases). The CDR3 extends over 15 amino acids. CDR1 is SGDLS and CDR2 is YYNGEE in the germline V gene. V gave up 0 bases and J gave up 4 bases, with 13 bases separating them. CDR3 region: CASSVDPDSIYGYTF. The CDR3 region has the DNA TGTGCCAGCAGCGTAGATCCCGACAGTATCTATGGCTACACCTTC.

This rearrangement joins TRBV10-3 to TRBJ1-5; 7 nucleotides match TRBD1. Germline V gene lookup returns CDR1 ENHRY and CDR2 SYGVKD. The V segment lost 3 bases and the J segment 3 bases; nucleotides outside the gene matches: 5. The CDR3 runs 15 residues. CDR3 DNA: TGTGCCATCAGTGATCCGGGACAGCCCAATCAGCCCCAGCATTTT. Translating gives CAISDPGQPNQPQHF.

The chain links TRBV5-1 to TRBJ2-3, with 7 bases fitting TRBD1. This CDR3 has 13 amino acids. The germline V gene encodes CDR1 SGHRS and CDR2 YFSETQ. The J segment lost 1 base and the V segment lost 6 bases, leaving 2 bases of the junction unmatched. The DNA of the CDR3 is TGCGCCAGCACCACAGGGGGCACAGATACGCAGTATTTT. It encodes CASTTGGTDTQYF.

This clone was seen a single time. Other DNA sequences within the sample encode an identical CDR3. The V gene is TRBV19, the J gene TRBJ1-2, with TRBD1 as a possible D gene (6 bases). CDR3 length: 13 amino acids. The V end lost 5 bases, the J end lost 4 bases, and 11 bases lay between the germline ends. CDR1 LNHDA and CDR2 SQIVND come from the germline V gene (reference sequence). The CDR3 here is CASSLRGSYGYTF. The CDR3 nucleotides read TGTGCCAGTAGTCTCAGGGGTTCCTATGGCTACACCTTC.

The gene calls are TRBV6-4 and TRBJ2-3; D call uncertain. The V and J ends lost 3 bases and 4 bases respectively, with 8 bases between them. Germline values: CDR1 MRHNA, CDR2 SNTAGT. This CDR3 has 13 amino acids. The CDR3 nucleotides read TGTGCCAGCAGTGAACAGCAGGCAGATACGCAGTATTTT. As protein: CASSEQQADTQYF.

There are a few counts of this clone. V and J are TRBV7-2 and TRBJ2-7, with D possibly being TRBD1 (6 bases). This CDR3 has 16 amino acids. CDR1 SGHTA and CDR2 FQGNSA come from the germline V gene. Trimming stripped 3 bases from V and 4 bases from J, with 19 bases between. CDR3 nucleotide sequence: TGTGCCAGCAGCTTTAGGGTGGGGCAGGGGATATACGAGCAGTACTTC. Its protein is CASSFRVGQGIYEQYF.

The gene calls are TRBV10-3 and TRBJ2-1; 7 bases line up with TRBD2. CDR1 is ENHRY and CDR2 is SYGVKD in the germline V gene. The CDR3 consists of 11 residues. V shed 8 bases and J 7 bases; nucleotides not matched to a gene: 2. The DNA of the CDR3 is TGTGCCATCGGGGGAGGGAATGAGCAGTTCTTC. This sequence encodes CAIGGGNEQFF.

The chain joins TRBV4-1 to TRBJ2-7; 9 bases agree with TRBD1. Trimming at V came to 5 bases and at J to 2 bases, leaving 10 bases not matched to a gene. Germline V CDR1 and CDR2: MGHRA, YSYEKL. This CDR3 is built from 16 residues. CDR3 in amino acids: CASSGPGQGTPYEQYF. The CDR3 DNA reads TGCGCCAGCAGCGGACCGGGACAGGGTACCCCCTACGAGCAGTACTTC.